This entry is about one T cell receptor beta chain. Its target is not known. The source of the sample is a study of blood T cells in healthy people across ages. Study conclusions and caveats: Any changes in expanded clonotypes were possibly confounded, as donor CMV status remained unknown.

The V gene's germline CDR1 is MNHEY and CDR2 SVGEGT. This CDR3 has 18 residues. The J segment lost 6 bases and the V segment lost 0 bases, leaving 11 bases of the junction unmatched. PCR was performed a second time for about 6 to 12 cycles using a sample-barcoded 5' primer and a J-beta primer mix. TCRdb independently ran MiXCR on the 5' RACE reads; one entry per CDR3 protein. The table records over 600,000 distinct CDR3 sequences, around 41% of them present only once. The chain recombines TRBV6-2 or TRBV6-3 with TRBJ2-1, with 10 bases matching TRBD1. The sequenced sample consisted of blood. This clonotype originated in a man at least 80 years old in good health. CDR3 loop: CASSYSRGARTGGNEQFF. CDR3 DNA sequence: TGTGCCAGCAGTTACTCGAGAGGAGCCCGGACAGGGGGCAATGAGCAGTTCTTC.